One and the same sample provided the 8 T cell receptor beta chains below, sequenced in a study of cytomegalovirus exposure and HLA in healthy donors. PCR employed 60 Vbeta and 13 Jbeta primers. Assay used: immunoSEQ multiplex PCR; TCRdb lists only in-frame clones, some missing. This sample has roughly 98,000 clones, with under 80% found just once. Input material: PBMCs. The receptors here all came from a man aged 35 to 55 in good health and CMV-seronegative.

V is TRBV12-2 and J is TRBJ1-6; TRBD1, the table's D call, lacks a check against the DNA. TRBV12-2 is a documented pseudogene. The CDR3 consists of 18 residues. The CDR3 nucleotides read TGTGCAAGTCGCTTAGATGGACAGCGGAGCTCCTATAATTCACCCCTCCACTTT. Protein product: CASRLDGQRSSYNSPLHF.

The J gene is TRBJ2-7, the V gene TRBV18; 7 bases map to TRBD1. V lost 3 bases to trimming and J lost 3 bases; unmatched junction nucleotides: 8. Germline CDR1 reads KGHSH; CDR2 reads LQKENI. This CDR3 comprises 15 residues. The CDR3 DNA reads TGTGCCAGCTCACCTGCTGGGACAGAGAACTACGAGCAGTACTTC. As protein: CASSPAGTENYEQYF.

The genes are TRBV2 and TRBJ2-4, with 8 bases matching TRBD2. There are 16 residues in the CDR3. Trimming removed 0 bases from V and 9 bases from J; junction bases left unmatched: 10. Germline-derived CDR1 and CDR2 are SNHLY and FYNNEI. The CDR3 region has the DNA TGTGCCAGCAGTGAAGCTCTGCGGGGGGTGGTTAGCATTCAGTACTTC. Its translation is CASSEALRGVVSIQYF.

The CDR3 DNA sequence: TGCAGCGTTGTATGGGACACTGTAACCTACGAGCAGTACTTC. Its protein product is CSVVWDTVTYEQYF. The chain joins TRBV29-1 to TRBJ2-7; a weak D match, TRBD1 (6 bases). Germline V gene sequence: CDR1 SQVTM, CDR2 ANQGSEA. The CDR3 extends over 14 amino acids. Trimming shortened V by 4 bases and J by 2 bases, and 15 bases separated the two germline ends.

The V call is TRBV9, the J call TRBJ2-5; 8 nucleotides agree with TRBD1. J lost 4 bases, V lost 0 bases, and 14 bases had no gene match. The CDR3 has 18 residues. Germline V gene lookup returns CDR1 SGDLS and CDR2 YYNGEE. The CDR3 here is CASSVDTRTGTGRETQYF. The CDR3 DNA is TGTGCCAGCAGCGTAGACACCAGGACAGGGACGGGCCGAGAGACCCAGTACTTC.

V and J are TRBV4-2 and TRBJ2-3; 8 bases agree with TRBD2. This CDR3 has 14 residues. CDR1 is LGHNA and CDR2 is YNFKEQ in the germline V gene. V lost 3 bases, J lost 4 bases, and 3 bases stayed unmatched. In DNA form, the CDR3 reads TGTGCCAGCAGCCAGAGCGGGAGTGCAGATACGCAGTATTTT. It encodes CASSQSGSADTQYF.

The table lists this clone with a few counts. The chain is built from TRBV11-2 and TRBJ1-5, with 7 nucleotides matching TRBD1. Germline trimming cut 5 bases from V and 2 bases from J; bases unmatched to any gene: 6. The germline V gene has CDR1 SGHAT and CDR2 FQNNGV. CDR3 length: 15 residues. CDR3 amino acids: CASSTGDSRNQPQHF. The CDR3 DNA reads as TGTGCCAGCAGCACGGGGGACAGTCGCAATCAGCCCCAGCATTTT. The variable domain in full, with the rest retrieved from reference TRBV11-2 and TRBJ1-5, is EAGVAQSPRYKIIEKRQSVAFWCNPISGHATLYWYQQILGQGPKLLIQFQNNGVVDDSQLPKDRFSAERLKGVDSTLKIQPAKLEDSAVYLCASSTGDSRNQPQHFGDGTRLSIL.

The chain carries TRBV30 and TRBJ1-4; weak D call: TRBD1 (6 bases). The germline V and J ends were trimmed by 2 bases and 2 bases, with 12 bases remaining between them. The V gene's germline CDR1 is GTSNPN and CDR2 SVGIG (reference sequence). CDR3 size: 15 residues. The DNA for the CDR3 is TGTGCCTGGAGTAAGCAGGGGACGACTAATGAAAAACTGTTTTTT. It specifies CAWSKQGTTNEKLFF.